This T cell receptor (beta chain) comes out of a study of shared clonotypes between healthy human individuals. Study-wide results and caveats: Measured sharing among donors was expected to vary with sequencing depth.

With regard to this clone: No antigen is known for it.

Germline lookup yields CDR1 MGHRA and CDR2 YSYEKL. The V end lost 0 bases, the J end lost 9 bases, and 18 bases lay between the germline ends. CDR3 length: 17 residues. Assay: immunoSEQ multiplex PCR; the TCRdb copy retains only in-frame clones and omits some. Of some 2,400,000 clones listed, approximately 94% are singletons. This clonotype originated in a young man in good health. The sequenced material came from naive CD4+ T cells sorted from blood. The subset denotes: CD45RA+ positively selected. The chain uses TRBV4-1 and TRBJ1-6; D is ambiguous. CDR3 in DNA: TGCGCCAGCAGCCAAGAATCTCAAGGGCTGTATGGTTCACCCCTCCACTTT. Translating it yields CASSQESQGLYGSPLHF.